The present TCR beta chain was sequenced within a study of blood T cell repertoires in COVID-19. Overall study context: Sites across the United States, Italy and Spain contributed samples from acute and convalescent COVID-19. Nucleic acid was either cDNA or gDNA, and it came from T cells, B-cell-depleted T cells, or PBMCs.

As handled by the study authors: Amplification with reference gene primers provided the estimates of nucleated cell counts. Some clones are missing from TCRdb's copy, which holds only in-frame ones; the method was immunoSEQ multiplex PCR. That table furnishes V, J and clone size, whereas the DNA furnished D and trimming. The sample lists 110,000 to 150,000 clones, 87% occurring once. Two consecutive negative NP/OP PCR tests, clearance, or resolved symptoms defined Cohort 3 recovery. Germline lookup yields CDR1 SGHVS and CDR2 FNYEAQ. The CDR3 consists of 17 residues. V was pared by 5 bases and J by 0 bases, with 10 bases of the junction left unmatched.

Sample: PBMCs or T cells enriched from blood (not recorded which). This sequence joins TRBV7-6 and TRBJ1-3, with 7 bases matching TRBD1. This receptor was taken from a man between 60 and 75 years old who had recovered from COVID-19. In nucleotides, the CDR3 is TGTGCCAGCAGCCGAGCAATAGGGGACAGCTCTGGAAACACCATATATTTT. Its translation: CASSRAIGDSSGNTIYF. Variable domain in full (rest from reference TRBV7-6 and TRBJ1-3): GAGVSQSPRYKVTKRGQDVALRCDPISGHVSLYWYRQALGQGPEFLTYFNYEAQQDKSGLPNDRFSAERPEGSISTLTIQRTEQRDSAMYRCASSRAIGDSSGNTIYFGEGSWLTVV.